This T cell receptor (beta chain) was obtained from a study of blood T cell repertoires in COVID-19. Study information: The analysed material was cDNA or gDNA that came from T cells, B-cell-depleted T cells, or PBMCs.

One Seattle source followed patients from active infection through their disease course. By share, this clone counts as medium-sized. In the authors' workflow: Amplification of reference gene primers was used by the study to estimate nucleated cell counts. Libraries were prepared by immunoSEQ multiplex PCR; TCRdb keeps only in-frame clonotypes and omits some of them. From that table come the V and J calls and clone size; the DNA was used to work out D and trimming. The table records some 24,000 clones, 70% to 90% of them present only once. The source of this sequence is a man aged 70-80 years with COVID-19, enrolled during active disease. The sequencing input was peripheral blood.

CDR3 sequence reads: CASSPYSYQGSGELFF. The CDR3 DNA reads as TGTGCCAGCAGCCCCTATAGTTACCAGGGCTCCGGGGAGCTGTTTTTT. The chain carries TRBV3-1 (or the pseudogene TRBV3-2) and TRBJ2-2, with D perhaps TRBD1 (5 bases). Germline-derived CDR1 and CDR2 are LGHDT and YNNKEL (reference sequence). CDR3 length: 16 residues. The V end was cut by 4 bases, the J end by 6 bases, with 18 bases between.